Listed below are T cell receptor beta chains from one sample, sequenced in a study of cytomegalovirus exposure and HLA in healthy donors. Assay: immunoSEQ multiplex PCR; the TCRdb copy retains only in-frame clones and omits some. The sample lists 150,000 to 200,000 clones; about 80% were seen once. The material sequenced was PBMCs. All receptors derive from a man aged 18 to 35 in good health and CMV-seropositive. Both conserved end residues are part of each CDR3. Each record gives: clone size, J gene, V gene, D gene, CDR3 DNA, CDR3 protein. The D gene is left open where the match is weak. Clone size is shown for a subset of rows, as once, few, many or a class of expanded clone.

size: -
J: TRBJ2-2
V: TRBV6-6
D: TRBD2
DNA: TGTGCCAGCAGTTACACGGGGGGGCTTATCACCGGGGAGCTGTTTTTT
CDR3: CASSYTGGLITGELFF

size: -
J: TRBJ1-3
V: TRBV18
D: -
DNA: TGTGCCAGCTCACTTCTCCGGGGCCTGGAGGGGACCATATATTTT
CDR3: CASSLLRGLEGTIYF

size: -
J: TRBJ2-3
V: TRBV6-5
D: -
DNA: TGTGCCAGCAGTTCGGACTCCTTTCATACGCAGTATTTT
CDR3: CASSSDSFHTQYF

size: -
J: TRBJ1-2
V: TRBV19
D: -
DNA: TGTGCCAGTAGTAGAGGGTCCGGCGGCTACACCTTC
CDR3: CASSRGSGGYTF

size: -
J: TRBJ2-3
V: TRBV18
D: -
DNA: TGTGCCAGCTCACCTACTTTAGATACGCAGTATTTT
CDR3: CASSPTLDTQYF

size: -
J: TRBJ1-4
V: TRBV28
D: -
DNA: TGTGCCAGCTACAGGGTTAATGAAAAACTGTTTTTT
CDR3: CASYRVNEKLFF

size: -
J: TRBJ2-2
V: TRBV28
D: TRBD1
DNA: TGTGCCAGCAGCACTAAGCTACAGGGGACCGGGGAGCTGTTTTTT
CDR3: CASSTKLQGTGELFF

size: -
J: TRBJ2-6
V: TRBV10-1
D: -
DNA: TGCGCCAGCAGTGCCGGGACAACTGGGGCCAACGTCCTGACTTTC
CDR3: CASSAGTTGANVLTF

size: -
J: TRBJ2-4
V: TRBV10-3
D: TRBD1
DNA: TGTGCCATCAGGGGACAGGGCGAAAACATTCAGTACTTC
CDR3: CAIRGQGENIQYF

size: -
J: TRBJ2-5
V: TRBV21-1
D: -
DNA: TGTGCCAGCAGCAAATCTCTGGGACAGGGCCTACAAGAGACCCAGTACTTC
CDR3: CASSKSLGQGLQETQYF

size: -
J: TRBJ1-5
V: TRBV27
D: -
DNA: TGTGCCAGCAGTCCCGGAGCACCGAATCAGCCCCAGCATTTT
CDR3: CASSPGAPNQPQHF

size: -
J: TRBJ1-2
V: TRBV6-5
D: -
DNA: TGTGCCAGCACCGGTGCCCAGGGGCGAAACTATGGCTACACCTTC
CDR3: CASTGAQGRNYGYTF

size: -
J: TRBJ2-7
V: TRBV19
D: TRBD1
DNA: TGTGCCAGTAGTATTAGAGGGGGCTCACACTACGAGCAGTACTTC
CDR3: CASSIRGGSHYEQYF

size: -
J: TRBJ2-1
V: TRBV19
D: TRBD2
DNA: TGTGCCACTGGACTAGCGGCAGACTACTACAATGAGCAGTTCTTC
CDR3: CATGLAADYYNEQFF

size: -
J: TRBJ1-2
V: TRBV14
D: -
DNA: TGTGCCAGCAGCCCTCCGGGTCGCGGGTGGGACTATGGCTACACCTTC
CDR3: CASSPPGRGWDYGYTF

size: -
J: TRBJ1-5
V: TRBV19
D: -
DNA: TGTGCCAGTAGTACCTTTGGGGGGAGTAGCAATCAGCCCCAGCATTTT
CDR3: CASSTFGGSSNQPQHF

size: -
J: TRBJ2-1
V: TRBV7-2
D: -
DNA: TGTGCCAGCAGCCCCGCGGGCTACTCCTACAATGAGCAGTTCTTC
CDR3: CASSPAGYSYNEQFF

size: -
J: TRBJ1-2
V: TRBV14
D: -
DNA: TGTGCCAGCAGCCCTCTGGGGGGGATCGGCTATGGCTACACCTTC
CDR3: CASSPLGGIGYGYTF

size: few
J: TRBJ1-2
V: TRBV28
D: -
DNA: TGTGCCACCAGTCCCTTTGAGGGGGTCCGGGGCTACACCTTC
CDR3: CATSPFEGVRGYTF

size: few
J: TRBJ1-2
V: TRBV9
D: -
DNA: TGTGCCAGCAGCCCTCGACAGCCTAACTATGGCTACACCTTC
CDR3: CASSPRQPNYGYTF

size: -
J: TRBJ2-4
V: TRBV5-1
D: TRBD1
DNA: TGCGCCAGCAGCGAATACCCGACAGGGAAAGAGTCCGGTAGGGCCAAAAACATTCAGTACTTC
CDR3: CASSEYPTGKESGRAKNIQYF

size: -
J: TRBJ2-2
V: TRBV18
D: TRBD2
DNA: TGTGCCAGCTCACCAGGTCTAGCGGGCCTCACCGGGGAGCTGTTTTTT
CDR3: CASSPGLAGLTGELFF

size: -
J: TRBJ1-5
V: TRBV28
D: TRBD1
DNA: TGTGCCAGCAGTTTACAGGGGGGAAGGGGTCGAAATCAGCCCCAGCATTTT
CDR3: CASSLQGGRGRNQPQHF

size: -
J: TRBJ1-4
V: TRBV4-1
D: -
DNA: TGCGCCAGCAGCCAAGTATGGCAGGATGAAAAACTGTTTTTT
CDR3: CASSQVWQDEKLFF

size: -
J: TRBJ1-1
V: TRBV7-9
D: -
DNA: TGTGCCAGCAGCCCGCCCGCGGGTCCTGAAGCTTTCTTT
CDR3: CASSPPAGPEAFF

size: -
J: TRBJ2-1
V: TRBV28
D: TRBD2
DNA: TGTGCCAGCAGTACCCCCACTAGCGGCCAAAACAATGAGCAGTTCTTC
CDR3: CASSTPTSGQNNEQFF

size: -
J: TRBJ1-6
V: TRBV6-5
D: -
DNA: TGTGCCAGCAGTTACAACCAGGGATGGCGCTCACCCCTCCACTTT
CDR3: CASSYNQGWRSPLHF

size: -
J: TRBJ1-3
V: TRBV6-6
D: -
DNA: TGTGCCAGCAGTTACTTCCAAAACACCATATATTTT
CDR3: CASSYFQNTIYF

size: -
J: TRBJ2-5
V: TRBV7-8
D: -
DNA: TGTGCCAGCAGCCCCCAGGGGCGGGGGACGCAGGAGACCCAGTACTTC
CDR3: CASSPQGRGTQETQYF

size: -
J: TRBJ1-3
V: TRBV7-9
D: -
DNA: TGTGCCAGCAAGGACGCGGGGTCCGGAAACACCATATATTTT
CDR3: CASKDAGSGNTIYF

size: -
J: TRBJ2-7
V: TRBV7-9
D: -
DNA: TGTGCCAGCAGTGATAGCACGTTCTCCTACGAGCAGTACTTC
CDR3: CASSDSTFSYEQYF